Listed here are 3 T cell receptor beta chains from one sample, sequenced in a study of beta chain features in type 1 diabetes. The study reverse transcribed the entire isolated RNA, so it sequenced expressed TCRB transcripts. The table came from immunoSEQ multiplex PCR; TCRdb's copy has only in-frame clones and leaves some out. The table lists 500,000 to 700,000 clones, 15% to 17% of them singletons. Sequenced input: naive CD4+ T cells from blood. The receptors shown here come from a man younger than 35 in good health.

Only a few counts were recorded for this clone. The rearrangement links TRBV28 to TRBJ2-7; 9 nucleotides agree with TRBD2. The ends lost 6 bases at V and 4 bases at J; junction bases unmatched: 10. The CDR3 sequence is 15 residues long. Germline CDR1 is MDHEN and CDR2 is SYDVKM. The CDR3 loop reads CASRPAGGRQYEQYF. The DNA of the CDR3 is TGTGCCAGCAGACCAGCGGGAGGTAGGCAATACGAGCAGTACTTC.

The chain is built from TRBV7-3 and TRBJ2-1; D unresolved. CDR3 size: 15 residues. Germline lookup yields CDR1 SGHTA and CDR2 FQGTGA. Trimming removed 3 bases at V and 4 bases at J, with 13 bases between. CDR3 DNA: TGTGCCAGCAGCTTCGACATCACACAGTACAATGAGCAGTTCTTC. This gives the protein CASSFDITQYNEQFF.

This clone was found once. The V call is TRBV4-3, the J call TRBJ1-1; D is uncertain. The V and J ends lost 1 base and 0 bases respectively, with 3 bases between them. The CDR3 is 13 amino acids. Looked up from germline, CDR1 is LGHNA and CDR2 is YSLEER. The CDR3: CASSQGMNTEAFF. The CDR3 nucleotides read TGCGCCAGCAGCCAAGGAATGAACACTGAAGCTTTCTTT.